These T cell receptor beta chains were read from a single sample in a study of read filtering for tumor transcriptome and immune sequencing. TCRdb re-called the reads with MiXCR, one entry per CDR3 protein. The sample records 100,000 to 150,000 distinct CDR3 sequences, less than 15% being singletons. The sample was a population of CD138-negative cells sorted from bone marrow. The receptors stem from a donor over 35 with multiple myeloma. CDR3s include the opening cysteine and the closing phenylalanine or tryptophan. Fields, in order: J gene, clone size, V gene, D gene, CDR3 DNA, CDR3 protein. The D gene is left open where the match is weak. The size of a clone is reported for some rows only, either as once, few or many, or as a class for expanded clones.

j_gene: TRBJ2-1
abundance: many
v_gene: TRBV6-1
d_gene: .
CDR3nt: TGTGCCAGCAGTGAAGGGTCCAAAAAGTTGGATGAGCAGTTCTTC
CDR3aa: CASSEGSKKLDEQFF

j_gene: TRBJ2-1
abundance: .
v_gene: TRBV5-1
d_gene: .
CDR3nt: TGCGCCAGCAGCTTGTCACAGCCGACCTACAATGAGCAGTTCTTC
CDR3aa: CASSLSQPTYNEQFF

j_gene: TRBJ2-3
abundance: many
v_gene: TRBV12-3/TRBV12-4
d_gene: TRBD2
CDR3nt: TGTGCCAGCAGTTCTACTAGCGGAAGCACAGATACGCAGTATTTT
CDR3aa: CASSSTSGSTDTQYF

j_gene: TRBJ2-1
abundance: many
v_gene: TRBV5-1
d_gene: .
CDR3nt: TGCGCCAGCAGCTTGGCGCGGGCCAACAATGAGCAGTTCTTC
CDR3aa: CASSLARANNEQFF

j_gene: TRBJ1-1
abundance: many
v_gene: TRBV7-8
d_gene: .
CDR3nt: TGTGCCAGCAGCCCCGCGAGGGGAATAAACACTGAAGCTTTCTTT
CDR3aa: CASSPARGINTEAFF

j_gene: TRBJ2-7
abundance: few
v_gene: TRBV20-1
d_gene: TRBD2
CDR3nt: TGCAGTGCTAGAGTCGAGGGGACTAGCGGGAGAAGCGAGCAGTACTTC
CDR3aa: CSARVEGTSGRSEQYF

j_gene: TRBJ2-1
abundance: many
v_gene: TRBV18
d_gene: .
CDR3nt: TGTGCCAGCTCACCACAGAACGTTATGTACAATGAGCAGTTCTTC
CDR3aa: CASSPQNVMYNEQFF

j_gene: TRBJ2-1
abundance: many
v_gene: TRBV19
d_gene: TRBD2
CDR3nt: TGTGCCAGTAGTACTATAGCGGGAAGGGGGATGTACAATGAGCAGTTCTTC
CDR3aa: CASSTIAGRGMYNEQFF

j_gene: TRBJ2-7
abundance: few
v_gene: TRBV12-3/TRBV12-4
d_gene: .
CDR3nt: TGTGCCAGCACCCCTGATAGCGACGAGCAGTACTTC
CDR3aa: CASTPDSDEQYF

j_gene: TRBJ2-3
abundance: many
v_gene: TRBV12-3/TRBV12-4
d_gene: TRBD1
CDR3nt: TGTGCCAGCAGTAAACAGGGGCAACAAGCGGATACGCAGTATTTT
CDR3aa: CASSKQGQQADTQYF

j_gene: TRBJ1-1
abundance: few
v_gene: TRBV25-1
d_gene: .
CDR3nt: TGTGCCAGCAGTGAGACCGCCAGGAATGAAGCTTTCTTT
CDR3aa: CASSETARNEAFF

j_gene: TRBJ2-7
abundance: many
v_gene: TRBV11-2
d_gene: .
CDR3nt: TGTGCCAGCAGCTTTGGGGGGCCCTCGTACGAGCAGTACTTC
CDR3aa: CASSFGGPSYEQYF

j_gene: TRBJ1-2
abundance: many
v_gene: TRBV5-1
d_gene: .
CDR3nt: TGCGCCAGCACCCCTGGGGAGTCCTATGGCTACACCTTC
CDR3aa: CASTPGESYGYTF

j_gene: TRBJ2-7
abundance: many
v_gene: TRBV20-1
d_gene: .
CDR3nt: TGCAGTGCCCGTAAGACGGGGAGTGAGCAGTACTTC
CDR3aa: CSARKTGSEQYF

j_gene: TRBJ2-1
abundance: many
v_gene: TRBV10-3
d_gene: .
CDR3nt: TGTGCCATCAGTGGGCAGACTAGTCAGGGCAATGAGCAGTTCTTC
CDR3aa: CAISGQTSQGNEQFF

j_gene: TRBJ2-1
abundance: .
v_gene: TRBV20-1
d_gene: TRBD2
CDR3nt: TGCAGTGCTTCCGGAGAAAGCGGGAGACAAAAGGAGCAGTTCTTC
CDR3aa: CSASGESGRQKEQFF

j_gene: TRBJ2-5
abundance: .
v_gene: TRBV10-3
d_gene: TRBD1
CDR3nt: TGTGCCATCAGTGATATCGACAGGGGCATCCAAGAGACCCAGTACTTC
CDR3aa: CAISDIDRGIQETQYF

j_gene: TRBJ1-5
abundance: many
v_gene: TRBV7-9
d_gene: TRBD1
CDR3nt: TGTGCCAGCAGCCGAGAGGGACAGGGAGGTCAGCCCCAGCATTTT
CDR3aa: CASSREGQGGQPQHF

j_gene: TRBJ2-7
abundance: many
v_gene: TRBV2
d_gene: .
CDR3nt: TGTGCCAGCAGTGAACGCGACCTCTACGAGCAGTACTTC
CDR3aa: CASSERDLYEQYF

j_gene: TRBJ1-2
abundance: many
v_gene: TRBV29-1
d_gene: .
CDR3nt: TGCAGTCAGAAGGGAGGGGTTAGGTATGGCTACACCTTC
CDR3aa: CSQKGGVRYGYTF

j_gene: TRBJ1-2
abundance: many
v_gene: TRBV27
d_gene: .
CDR3nt: TGTGCCAGCAGTTTGGAGCCGTTCTATGGCTACACCTTC
CDR3aa: CASSLEPFYGYTF

j_gene: TRBJ2-5
abundance: many
v_gene: TRBV6-5
d_gene: .
CDR3nt: TGTGCCAGCAGCCCCCGCTGGGGGTTTGTAGAGACCCAGTACTTC
CDR3aa: CASSPRWGFVETQYF

j_gene: TRBJ1-5
abundance: many
v_gene: TRBV2
d_gene: .
CDR3nt: TGTGCCAGCGGGGACATCAGCAATCAGCCCCAGCATTTT
CDR3aa: CASGDISNQPQHF

j_gene: TRBJ1-1
abundance: few
v_gene: TRBV7-8
d_gene: TRBD1
CDR3nt: TGTGCCAGCAGCTTACGGGACAGGGGACCGAACACTGAAGCTTTCTTT
CDR3aa: CASSLRDRGPNTEAFF